This T cell receptor beta chain was recovered during a study of control samples from healthy donors and cancer patients. Germline values: CDR1 MNHNY, CDR2 SVGAGI (reference sequence). Trimming took off 7 bases at V and 2 bases at J, with 16 bases between the two ends. CDR3 length: 15 amino acids. TCRdb's table, derived via immunoSEQ multiplex PCR, lists solely in-frame clones and lacks some. The data show 98,000 or so clones, roughly nine tenths seen once. Material: blood. The rearrangement links TRBV6-6 to TRBJ2-3; the D call may be TRBD1 or TRBD2 (5 bases each). This receptor was identified in a woman in her sixties or seventies in good health. The CDR3 nucleotides read TGTGCCAGCACCGACCGGGGCCCCACCACAGATACGCAGTATTTT. Protein sequence: CASTDRGPTTDTQYF.